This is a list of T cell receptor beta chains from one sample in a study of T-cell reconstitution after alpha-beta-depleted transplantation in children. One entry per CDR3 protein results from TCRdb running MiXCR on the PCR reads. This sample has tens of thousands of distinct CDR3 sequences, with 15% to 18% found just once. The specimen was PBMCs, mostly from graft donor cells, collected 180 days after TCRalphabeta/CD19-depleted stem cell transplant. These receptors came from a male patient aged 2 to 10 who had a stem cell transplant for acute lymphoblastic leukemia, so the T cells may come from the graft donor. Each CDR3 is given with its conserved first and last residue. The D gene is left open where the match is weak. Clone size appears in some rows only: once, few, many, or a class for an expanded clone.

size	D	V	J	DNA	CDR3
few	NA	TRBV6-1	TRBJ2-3	TGTGCCAGCACCGCGGGCCAGCTCGGGCGTTTGTCGCAGTATTTT	CASTAGQLGRLSQYF
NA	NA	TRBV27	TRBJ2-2	TGTGCCAGCAGTTTATCGAAGGGAAACACCGGGGAGCTGTTTTTT	CASSLSKGNTGELFF
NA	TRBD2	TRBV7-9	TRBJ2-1	TGTGCCAGCAGCTCCGACCGGGGGGGCTTTTACAATGAGCAGTTCTTC	CASSSDRGGFYNEQFF
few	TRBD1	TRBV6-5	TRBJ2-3	TGTGCCAGCAGTTACTCTAGACAGGGGGCCACAGATACGCAGTATTTT	CASSYSRQGATDTQYF
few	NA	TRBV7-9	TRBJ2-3	TGTGCCAGCGGAGGGGTCCACGGGACAACGCAGTATTTT	CASGGVHGTTQYF
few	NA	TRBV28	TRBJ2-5	TGTGCCAGCAGTTTACGACTCGTCCCGGGGACCCAGTACTTC	CASSLRLVPGTQYF
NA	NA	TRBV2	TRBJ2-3	TGTGCCAGCAGTGAGGGGGCAGATACGCAGTATTTT	CASSEGADTQYF
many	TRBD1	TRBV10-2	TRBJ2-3	TGCGCCAGCGCCCCCGGCAGGGGGAGAGATACGCAGTATTTT	CASAPGRGRDTQYF
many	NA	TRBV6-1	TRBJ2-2	TGTGCCAGCAGTCCCCCAAGTAGGTCCGGGGAGCTGTTTTTT	CASSPPSRSGELFF
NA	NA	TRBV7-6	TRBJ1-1	TGTGCCAGCAGCTTTACAGAGAACACTGAAGCTTTCTTT	CASSFTENTEAFF
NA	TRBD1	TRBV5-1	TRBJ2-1	TGCGCCAGCAGCTCTAGCCGGGACAGAGCTTACAATGAGCAGTTCTTC	CASSSSRDRAYNEQFF
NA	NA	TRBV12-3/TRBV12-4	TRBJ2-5	TGTGCCAGCAAATGGTCAGGGGGGGAGACCCAGTACTTC	CASKWSGGETQYF
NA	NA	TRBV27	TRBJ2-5	TGTGCCAGCAGTAGTCCGGGGGCCTTCATCGGGGCCCAGTACTTC	CASSSPGAFIGAQYF
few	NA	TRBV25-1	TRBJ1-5	TGTGCCAGCAGTGAAGGTTACCAGGATAGCAATCAGCCCCAGCATTTT	CASSEGYQDSNQPQHF
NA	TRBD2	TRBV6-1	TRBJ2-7	TGTGCCAGCAGTGAAGCGGGGGGGAGCTCCTACGAGCAGTACTTC	CASSEAGGSSYEQYF
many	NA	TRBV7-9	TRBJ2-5	TGTGCCAGCAGCTTAGCGATGGTGGCGGGGGAGACCCAGTACTTC	CASSLAMVAGETQYF